These T cell receptor beta chains were read from a single sample in a study of blood T cell repertoires in COVID-19. Method: immunoSEQ multiplex PCR; TCRdb's copy keeps in-frame clones and lacks some. Among roughly 280,000 clones listed, around 90% were seen once. Sequenced sample: peripheral blood. These TCRs come from a woman in her fifties or sixties with COVID-19, enrolled during active disease. Each CDR3 is given with its conserved first and last residue. D genes are given only for firm matches. Size is stated for part of the rows, as once, few or many counts, or as a class when the clone is expanded.

cdr3_aa	cdr3_nt	j_call	v_call	clone_size	d_call
CASSQGTGVTGELFF	TGTGCCAGCAGCCAAGGGACAGGGGTCACCGGGGAGCTGTTTTTT	TRBJ2-2	TRBV3-1/TRBV3-2	-	TRBD1
CASRQADGNTIYF	TGCGCCAGCCGACAGGCAGATGGAAACACCATATATTTT	TRBJ1-3	TRBV5-1	-	-
CASSPRSGGASYEQYF	TGTGCCAGCTCACCACGATCGGGGGGCGCAAGCTACGAGCAGTACTTC	TRBJ2-7	TRBV18	-	-
CASSQLWGGSYNEQFF	TGTGCCAGCAGCCAATTGTGGGGGGGGTCATACAATGAGCAGTTCTTC	TRBJ2-1	TRBV3-1/TRBV3-2	-	TRBD2
CASNPGTSGSAAETQYF	TGTGCCAGCAACCCGGGGACTAGCGGGAGTGCGGCCGAGACCCAGTACTTC	TRBJ2-5	TRBV7-2	-	TRBD2
CASSMGQGAQPQHF	TGTGCCAGTAGTATGGGTCAGGGGGCTCAGCCCCAGCATTTT	TRBJ1-5	TRBV19	-	TRBD1
CASSATGPGDGPQHF	TGCGCCAGCAGCGCGACAGGGCCTGGGGACGGGCCCCAGCATTTT	TRBJ1-5	TRBV5-1	-	TRBD1
CASSMQTTGNEKLFF	TGTGCCAGTAGTATGCAGACCACGGGTAATGAAAAACTGTTTTTT	TRBJ1-4	TRBV19	-	-
CASSPGGNQPQHF	TGTGCCAGCAGTCCGGGTGGCAATCAGCCCCAGCATTTT	TRBJ1-5	TRBV6-5	-	-
CASSRDSGADTQYF	TGTGCCAGCAGTCGGGACTCGGGCGCAGATACGCAGTATTTT	TRBJ2-3	TRBV7-2	-	-
CASSRLEDEQYF	TGTGCCAGCAGTCGCTTAGAAGACGAGCAGTACTTC	TRBJ2-7	TRBV6-2/TRBV6-3	few	-
CASSQDPGQGATGELFF	TGTGCCAGCAGCCAAGATCCGGGACAGGGGGCGACCGGGGAGCTGTTTTTT	TRBJ2-2	TRBV4-2	-	TRBD1
CSVQQKVEQYF	TGCAGCGTTCAACAGAAAGTGGAGCAGTACTTC	TRBJ2-7	TRBV29-1	-	-
CATRQGPNYGYTF	TGTGCCACGAGGCAGGGTCCGAACTATGGCTACACCTTC	TRBJ1-2	TRBV15	-	-
CASSLALTGVRGEQYF	TGCGCCAGCAGCTTGGCCCTGACAGGGGTACGGGGCGAGCAGTACTTC	TRBJ2-7	TRBV5-1	-	TRBD1
CASSSRYNEQFF	TGTGCCAGCAGTTCTCGGTACAATGAGCAGTTCTTC	TRBJ2-1	TRBV12-3/TRBV12-4	-	-
CASSRGQGAPDTEAFF	TGTGCCAGCAGCCGGGGACAGGGGGCGCCGGACACTGAAGCTTTCTTT	TRBJ1-1	TRBV5-6	few	TRBD1
CASSQDRAHTEAFF	TGTGCCAGCAGCCAAGACAGGGCCCACACTGAAGCTTTCTTT	TRBJ1-1	TRBV3-1/TRBV3-2	-	-
CASSLGHTGELFF	TGTGCCAGCAGCTTGGGCCACACCGGGGAGCTGTTTTTT	TRBJ2-2	TRBV7-8	-	-
CASSWGGLAVTQYF	TGTGCCAGCAGTTGGGGGGGACTAGCGGTAACGCAGTATTTT	TRBJ2-3	TRBV6-2/TRBV6-3	-	TRBD2
CASKAAGAQNTEAFF	TGTGCCAGTAAAGCGGCAGGGGCCCAGAACACTGAAGCTTTCTTT	TRBJ1-1	TRBV19	-	-
CASSLWGHRDGTEAFF	TGTGCCAGCAGTTTATGGGGACACAGGGACGGCACTGAAGCTTTCTTT	TRBJ1-1	TRBV28	-	-
CASCLSLRNTGELFF	TGTGCCAGTTGTCTATCTCTGAGGAACACCGGGGAGCTGTTTTTT	TRBJ2-2	TRBV19	-	-
CSVGTDVEQFF	TGCAGCGTAGGGACAGATGTTGAGCAGTTCTTC	TRBJ2-1	TRBV29-1	-	TRBD1
CASSLLTGEYNEQFF	TGCGCCAGCAGCTTGTTGACAGGGGAGTACAATGAGCAGTTCTTC	TRBJ2-1	TRBV5-1	-	TRBD1
CAASGSGLETQYF	TGTGCCGCCAGCGGGAGTGGACTCGAGACCCAGTACTTC	TRBJ2-5	TRBV19	-	TRBD2
CASSKDGTYEQYF	TGCGCCAGCAGTAAGGACGGGACCTACGAGCAGTACTTC	TRBJ2-7	TRBV5-1	few	-
CASSHRGLAGKDTQYF	TGTGCCAGCAGCCACCGCGGACTAGCGGGAAAAGATACGCAGTATTTT	TRBJ2-3	TRBV3-1/TRBV3-2	-	TRBD2
CASSSGLSTGELFF	TGTGCCAGCAGTTCGGGACTTTCCACCGGGGAGCTGTTTTTT	TRBJ2-2	TRBV28	-	-
CASKMGLAEETQYF	TGCGCCAGCAAGATGGGACTAGCGGAAGAGACCCAGTACTTC	TRBJ2-5	TRBV23-1	-	TRBD2
CASSEGHPARTGELFF	TGTGCCAGCAGTGAAGGACATCCTGCAAGAACCGGGGAGCTGTTTTTT	TRBJ2-2	TRBV6-1	-	-
CASSVLRVAPEAFF	TGTGCCAGCAGTGTGTTGAGGGTAGCACCTGAAGCTTTCTTT	TRBJ1-1	TRBV2	once	-
CASSLGASRGNTIYF	TGTGCCAGCAGCCTAGGAGCGAGTAGGGGAAACACCATATATTTT	TRBJ1-3	TRBV28	-	-
CASSIQGSVAEAFF	TGTGCCAGTAGTATACAGGGAAGCGTAGCTGAAGCTTTCTTT	TRBJ1-1	TRBV19	-	-
CASSAQGGNYGYTF	TGTGCCAGCAGTGCTCAGGGAGGTAACTATGGCTACACCTTC	TRBJ1-2	TRBV2	-	-
CASSPAGTSLSPLHF	TGTGCCAGCAGTCCAGCGGGGACCTCGCTTTCACCCCTCCACTTT	TRBJ1-6	TRBV9	few	-
CASSQGTPGQPYQETQYF	TGTGCCAGCAGCCAAGGGACTCCGGGTCAGCCGTACCAAGAGACCCAGTACTTC	TRBJ2-5	TRBV4-2	once	-
CASRRQPTNEKLFF	TGTGCCAGCAGGCGACAGCCAACTAATGAAAAACTGTTTTTT	TRBJ1-4	TRBV2	-	-
CASSRAEFVGGGTEAFF	TGTGCCAGCAGCCGCGCGGAATTTGTGGGAGGGGGCACTGAAGCTTTCTTT	TRBJ1-1	TRBV7-2	-	-
CASSQLAGGKNEQYF	TGTGCCAGCAGCCAGTTAGCGGGAGGTAAAAACGAGCAGTACTTC	TRBJ2-7	TRBV7-9	-	TRBD2
CASTLTGLSHNEQFF	TGTGCCAGCACCTTGACGGGACTTTCCCACAATGAGCAGTTCTTC	TRBJ2-1	TRBV5-4	-	-
CASTLGVGPEAFF	TGTGCCAGCACCCTAGGGGTAGGGCCTGAAGCTTTCTTT	TRBJ1-1	TRBV28	-	-
CASSQDGRYEQYF	TGTGCCAGCAGCCAAGATGGCAGGTACGAGCAGTACTTC	TRBJ2-7	TRBV3-1/TRBV3-2	few	-
CASSRQLQGRGDIQYF	TGCGCCAGCAGCCGCCAACTACAGGGACGGGGGGACATTCAGTACTTC	TRBJ2-4	TRBV4-3	few	-